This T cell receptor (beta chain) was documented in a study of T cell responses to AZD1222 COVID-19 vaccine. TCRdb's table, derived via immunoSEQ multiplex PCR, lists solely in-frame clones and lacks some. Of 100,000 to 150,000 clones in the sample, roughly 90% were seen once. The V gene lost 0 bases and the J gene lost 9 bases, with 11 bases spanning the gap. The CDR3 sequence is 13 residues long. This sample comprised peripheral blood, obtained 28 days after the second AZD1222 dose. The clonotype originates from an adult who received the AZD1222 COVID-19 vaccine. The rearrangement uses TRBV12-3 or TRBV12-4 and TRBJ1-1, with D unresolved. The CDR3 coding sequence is TGTGCCAGCAGTTTAGCTTCCGGGCACCAAGCTTTCTTT. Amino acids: CASSLASGHQAFF.